This T cell receptor beta chain was sequenced in a study of CD8 T cells in ankylosing spondylitis. Deletions cut 5 bases from V and 10 bases from J, with 21 bases between. Germline V gene sequence: CDR1 DFQATT, CDR2 SNEGSKA (reference sequence). This CDR3 spans 14 amino acids. This clonotype was recorded at least ten times. TCRdb itself ran the 5' RACE reads through MiXCR, one entry per CDR3 protein. The sample carries around 210,000 distinct CDR3 sequences, approximately 8.4% recorded once. This rearrangement joins TRBV20-1 to TRBJ2-1, with D perhaps TRBD1 or TRBD2 (5 bases each). The sequence was collected from a female donor with ankylosing spondylitis or in good health (not recorded which). What was sequenced was blood, either unsorted or a sorted T cell fraction (not recorded which). CDR3 in DNA: TGCAGTGCTTCCCCGGGACCCCCGACGGGGGAGCAGTTCTTC. This sequence encodes CSASPGPPTGEQFF.